A selection of T cell receptor beta chains follows, all from one sample in a study of T cell responses to AZD1222 COVID-19 vaccine. Only in-frame clones appear in the TCRdb table, and some are missing; sequencing was by immunoSEQ multiplex PCR. The table shows 150,000 or so clones, with over 75% occurring only once. The material sequenced was peripheral blood, taken on day 0 of AZD1222 vaccination. Receptor source: an adult in good health. Each CDR3 is given with its conserved first and last residue. The order of the fields is V gene, CDR3 protein.

TRBV27,CASSRLGTQYF
TRBV12-3/TRBV12-4,CASSLMGKLFF
TRBV5-1,CASSWDGDGYTF
TRBV9,CASSYLGETDTQYF
TRBV5-1,CASSLRHGLSSYNEQFF
TRBV21-1,CASSPRELYGYTF
TRBV5-4,CASSSFGGGGNQPQHF
TRBV11-2,CASSPLWGPEITEAFF
TRBV5-6,CASSPYRASGNTIYF
TRBV28,CASSLPRFLGEQYF
TRBV24-1,CATPGRLISYEQYF
TRBV3-1/TRBV3-2,CASSQAVRETETQYF
TRBV18,CASSPTDPKAFF
TRBV2,CASSEDQYLFEQYF
TRBV6-5,CASSLNRYEQYF
TRBV7-2,CASSNRYEQYF
TRBV11-2,CASSTRGAGGYEQYF
TRBV6-5,CASSHGGQGLVAAFF
TRBV29-1,CSVDKRGNTEAFF
TRBV6-6,CASSQQGGSQPQHF
TRBV27,CASSLRGGTEAFF
TRBV30,CATELWEKLFF
TRBV2,CASSRSGGSYNEQFF
TRBV7-2,CASSSRVGTEAFF
TRBV10-1,CASSARRVTAEGYTF
TRBV5-4,CASSLGSSLPSYNEQFF
TRBV30,CAWSVTSGGADTQYF
TRBV5-1,CASSPSPGGRLSGNTIYF
TRBV2,CASRTGQTYGYTF
TRBV2,CASKKTGPTEAFF